What follows are 18 T cell receptor beta chains derived from one specimen sequenced in a study of OX40 agonist ivuxolimab in advanced cancers. TCRdb's copy holds only in-frame clones and misses some; the assay was immunoSEQ multiplex PCR. The data contain 98,000 or so clones, just under 85% of them singletons. Specimen: CD4+ or CD8+ T cells sorted from blood, collected in a trial of the OX40 agonist ivuxolimab. The receptors here all came from an adult with an advanced solid tumor such as melanoma, head and neck, liver or kidney cancer.

V is TRBV19 and J is TRBJ2-6, with D tentatively TRBD1 (6 bases). Deletions cut 6 bases from V and 0 bases from J, with 15 bases between. CDR1 and CDR2 from the germline V gene are LNHDA and SQIVND (reference sequence). This CDR3 contains 17 residues. CDR3 DNA: TGTGCCAGTAGACTTCAGGGGACCAGCTCTGGGGCCAACGTCCTGACTTTC. Its translation: CASRLQGTSSGANVLTF.

J is TRBJ2-1 and V is TRBV12-5, with 10 bases that match TRBD1. Per germline, CDR1 LGHNT and CDR2 FRNRAP. The CDR3 has 16 residues. J was trimmed by 5 bases and V by 6 bases; bases with no gene match: 10. The chain's CDR3 is CASGMGRTGGNNEQFF. CDR3 nucleotides: TGTGCTAGTGGGATGGGGAGGACAGGGGGGAACAATGAGCAGTTCTTC.

This sequence joins TRBV5-1 and TRBJ1-2; 8 nucleotides line up with TRBD1. V gave up 5 bases and J gave up 6 bases; unmatched junction bases: 6. The CDR3 totals 13 residues. In germline, CDR1 is SGHRS, CDR2 YFSETQ. The CDR3: CASSTTGADGYTF. In DNA form, the CDR3 reads TGCGCCAGCAGTACGACAGGGGCTGATGGCTACACCTTC. The full variable domain, with the rest looked up from reference TRBV5-1 and TRBJ1-2, is KAGVTQTPRYLIKTRGQQVTLSCSPISGHRSVSWYQQTPGQGLQFLFEYFSETQRNKGNFPGRFSGRQFSNSRSEMNVSTLELGDSALYLCASSTTGADGYTFGSGTRLTVV.

The chain uses TRBV4-3 and TRBJ1-6; unclear D gene. V was cut by 4 bases and J by 8 bases, with 9 bases left in between. CDR1 is LGHNA, CDR2 YSLEER, per germline. The CDR3 is 13 residues long. The CDR3 loop reads CASSPLGYSPLHF. The CDR3 coding sequence is TGCGCCAGCAGCCCCCTCGGGTATTCACCCCTCCACTTT.

This clone has a handful of counts. The chain is built from TRBV9 and TRBJ1-3; D possibly corresponds to TRBD1 (5 bases). Germline V CDR1 and CDR2: SGDLS, YYNGEE. The CDR3 is 16 residues long. Trimming removed 3 bases at V and 0 bases at J, with 13 bases between. The CDR3 coding sequence is TGTGCCAGCAGCGCTTCGGGGGGGAACTCTGGAAACACCATATATTTT. This codes for CASSASGGNSGNTIYF.

The chain employs TRBV2 and TRBJ2-5, with a tentative D call TRBD2 (5 bases). V was shortened by 2 bases and J by 5 bases, with 15 bases between the two germline ends. CDR1 SNHLY and CDR2 FYNNEI come from the germline V gene. The length of the CDR3 is 15 residues. CDR3 in DNA: TGTGCCAGCAGTGAACAGGAGGCGATAAGGGAGACCCAGTACTTC. Its protein is CASSEQEAIRETQYF.

There are many counts of this clone. V usage is TRBV19 and J usage is TRBJ2-2; 8 bases match TRBD1. The ends lost 6 bases at V and 7 bases at J; junction bases unmatched: 4. Germline values: CDR1 LNHDA, CDR2 SQIVND (reference sequence). The CDR3 sequence is 13 residues long. The CDR3 nucleotides read TGTGCCAGTAGCGGGACAGGAAGCGGGGAGCTGTTTTTT. Its translation is CASSGTGSGELFF.

V and J are TRBV29-1 and TRBJ1-1; D is unresolved. The CDR3 extends over 11 amino acids. V gave up 7 bases and J gave up 2 bases, with 8 bases separating them. The V gene's germline CDR1 is SQVTM and CDR2 ANQGSEA. The CDR3 spells CSAAFNTEAFF. CDR3 bases: TGCAGCGCCGCCTTTAACACTGAAGCTTTCTTT.

This chain connects TRBV19 to TRBJ1-1; D is unresolved. Trimming pared 2 bases from V and 7 bases from J, leaving 14 bases between. CDR1 and CDR2 from the germline V gene are LNHDA and SQIVND (reference sequence). The CDR3 has 14 amino acids. CDR3 sequence: CASSITDSAGEAFF. Written as DNA, the CDR3 is TGTGCCAGTAGTATAACCGACTCGGCAGGTGAAGCTTTCTTT.

The chain is built from TRBV5-4 and TRBJ2-3, with D possibly being TRBD2 (6 bases). Germline CDR1 and CDR2: SGHNT and YYREEE (reference sequence). The length of the CDR3 is 16 residues. Trimming stripped 0 bases from V and 0 bases from J, with 11 bases between. The CDR3, as DNA: TGTGCCAGCAGCTTGGGCCCAGGAGGGAGCACAGATACGCAGTATTTT. It yields the protein CASSLGPGGSTDTQYF.

In nucleotides, the CDR3 is TGCGCCAGCAGCTTTGACGGGGCCTACGAGCAGTACTTC. This translates into CASSFDGAYEQYF. V gene TRBV5-1 combines with J gene TRBJ2-7, with D maybe TRBD2 (5 bases). The CDR3 covers 13 residues. Germline assignment: CDR1 SGHRS and CDR2 YFSETQ. Trimming shortened V by 2 bases and J by 2 bases, and 8 bases separated the two germline ends.

The V call is TRBV28, the J call TRBJ2-3; 9 bases match TRBD1. The germline CDR1 and CDR2 sequences are MDHEN and SYDVKM. The CDR3 has 15 residues. The J segment lost 2 bases and the V segment lost 4 bases, leaving 4 bases of the junction unmatched. In nucleotides, the CDR3 is TGTGCCAGCAGTTCCACAGGGGGCTACACAGATACGCAGTATTTT. Encoded protein: CASSSTGGYTDTQYF.

A note on this clone: One end of the junction does not line up with germline, which may come from a read error. The chain links TRBV5-1 to TRBJ2-7; D not certain. This CDR3 region has 14 residues. Germline loops: CDR1 SGHRS, CDR2 YFSETQ. CDR3 sequence reads: CASSPDQGLGEQYF. The DNA for the CDR3 is TGTGCCAGCAGCCCAGATCAAGGCCTGGGCGAGCAGTACTTC.

The CDR3 reads CASSESMSGTEAFF. CDR3 bases: TGCGCCAGCAGTGAGTCGATGTCCGGGACTGAAGCTTTCTTT. The V gene is TRBV10-2, the J gene TRBJ1-1; D is unclear. V was trimmed by 0 bases and J by 5 bases, leaving 10 bases between them. CDR1 is WSHSY and CDR2 is SAAADI in the germline V gene. This CDR3 region has 14 residues.

This clone was found once. The V gene is TRBV4-1, the J gene TRBJ2-3, with D perhaps given as TRBD1 or TRBD2 (5 bases each). The CDR3 covers 17 residues. Trimming pared 0 bases from V and 2 bases from J, leaving 15 bases between. Germline V gives CDR1 MGHRA, CDR2 YSYEKL. Written as DNA, the CDR3 is TGCGCCAGCAGCCAAGATGGGGGATATTCCCCCACAGATACGCAGTATTTT. As protein: CASSQDGGYSPTDTQYF.

About this clone: The sample carries other DNA sequences with the same CDR3. This chain uses TRBV6-1 with TRBJ2-6; TRBD1 agrees at 8 bases. CDR1 is MNHNS and CDR2 is SASEGT in the germline V gene. Losses at the gene ends were 6 bases for V and 0 bases for J; bases not matched to a gene: 1. This CDR3 contains 15 residues. The CDR3 loop reads CASRTGGSGANVLTF. Written as DNA, the CDR3 is TGTGCCAGCAGAACAGGGGGCTCTGGGGCCAACGTCCTGACTTTC.

The V call is TRBV7-3, the J call TRBJ2-1; D may be TRBD2 (6 bases). Per germline, CDR1 SGHTA and CDR2 FQGTGA. The CDR3 length is 14 residues. The V end lost 5 bases, the J end lost 4 bases, and 12 bases lay between the germline ends. The CDR3 is CASSPEGPYNEQFF. The CDR3 DNA sequence: TGTGCCAGCAGCCCGGAGGGACCGTACAATGAGCAGTTCTTC.

The chain carries TRBV23-1 and TRBJ2-1, with TRBD1 matching over 7 bases. TRBV23-1 is an ORF for which the function is uncertain. Losses at the gene ends were 2 bases for V and 2 bases for J; bases not matched to a gene: 18. The CDR3 is 20 amino acids. CDR3 region: CASSQHPRDRGLRPYNEQFF. Written as DNA, the CDR3 is TGCGCCAGCAGTCAACATCCCCGGGACAGAGGCCTTAGGCCCTACAATGAGCAGTTCTTC.